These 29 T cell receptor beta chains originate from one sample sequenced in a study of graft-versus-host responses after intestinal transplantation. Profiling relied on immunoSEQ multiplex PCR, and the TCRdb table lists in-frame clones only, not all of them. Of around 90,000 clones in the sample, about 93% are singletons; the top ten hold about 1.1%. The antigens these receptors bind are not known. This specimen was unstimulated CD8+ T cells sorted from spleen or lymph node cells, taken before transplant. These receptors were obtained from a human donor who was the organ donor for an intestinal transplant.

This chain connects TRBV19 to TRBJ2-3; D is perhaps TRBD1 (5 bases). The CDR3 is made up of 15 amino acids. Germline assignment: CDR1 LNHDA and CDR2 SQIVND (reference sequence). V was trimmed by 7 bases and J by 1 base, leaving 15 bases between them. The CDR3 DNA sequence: TGTGCCAGTAATATGGAAGGGGCCGGCACAGATACGCAGTATTTT. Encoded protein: CASNMEGAGTDTQYF. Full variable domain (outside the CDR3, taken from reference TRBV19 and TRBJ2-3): DGGITQSPKYLFRKEGQNVTLSCEQNLNHDAMYWYRQDPGQGLRLIYYSQIVNDFQKGDIAEGYSVSREKKESFPLTVTSAQKNPTAFYLCASNMEGAGTDTQYFGPGTRLTVL.

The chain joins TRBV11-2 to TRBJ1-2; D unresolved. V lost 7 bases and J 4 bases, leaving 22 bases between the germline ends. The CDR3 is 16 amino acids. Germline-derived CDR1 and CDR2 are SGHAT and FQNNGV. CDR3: CASTALGRSSFYGYTF. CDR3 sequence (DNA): TGTGCCAGCACCGCTCTTGGGCGCTCTTCTTTCTATGGCTACACCTTC.

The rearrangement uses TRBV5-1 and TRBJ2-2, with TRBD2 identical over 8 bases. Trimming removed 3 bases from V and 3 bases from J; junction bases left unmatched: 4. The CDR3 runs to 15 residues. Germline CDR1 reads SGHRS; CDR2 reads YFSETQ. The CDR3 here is CASSSGGTYTGELFF. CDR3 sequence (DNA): TGCGCCAGCAGCTCGGGGGGGACCTACACCGGGGAGCTGTTTTTT.

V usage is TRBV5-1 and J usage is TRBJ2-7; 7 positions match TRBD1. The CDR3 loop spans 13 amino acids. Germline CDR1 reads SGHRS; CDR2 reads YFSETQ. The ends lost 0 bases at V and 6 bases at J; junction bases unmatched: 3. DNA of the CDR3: TGCGCCAGCAGCTTGGGACAGGGCTTCGAGCAGTACTTC. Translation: CASSLGQGFEQYF. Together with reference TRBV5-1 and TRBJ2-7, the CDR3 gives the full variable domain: KAGVTQTPRYLIKTRGQQVTLSCSPISGHRSVSWYQQTPGQGLQFLFEYFSETQRNKGNFPGRFSGRQFSNSRSEMNVSTLELGDSALYLCASSLGQGFEQYFGPGTRLTVT.

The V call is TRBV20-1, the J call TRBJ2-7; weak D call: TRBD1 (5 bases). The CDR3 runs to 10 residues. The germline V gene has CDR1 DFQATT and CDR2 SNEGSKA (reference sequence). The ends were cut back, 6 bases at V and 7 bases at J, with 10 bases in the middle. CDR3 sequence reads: CSASGKEQYF. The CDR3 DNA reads TGCAGTGCCTCAGGGAAAGAGCAGTACTTC.

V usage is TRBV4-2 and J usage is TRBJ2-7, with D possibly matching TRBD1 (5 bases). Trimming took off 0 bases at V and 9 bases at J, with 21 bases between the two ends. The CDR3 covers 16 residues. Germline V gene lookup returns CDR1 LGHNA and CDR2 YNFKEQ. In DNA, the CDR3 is TGTGCCAGCAGCCAAGATAGAAGTCGCTTGGGGCCCGGGCAGTACTTC. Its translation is CASSQDRSRLGPGQYF.

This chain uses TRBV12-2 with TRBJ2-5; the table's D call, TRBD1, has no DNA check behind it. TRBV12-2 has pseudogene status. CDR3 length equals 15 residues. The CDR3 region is CASRLALQGVETQYF. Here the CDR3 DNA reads TGTGCAAGTCGCTTAGCGCTGCAGGGGGTAGAGACCCAGTACTTC.

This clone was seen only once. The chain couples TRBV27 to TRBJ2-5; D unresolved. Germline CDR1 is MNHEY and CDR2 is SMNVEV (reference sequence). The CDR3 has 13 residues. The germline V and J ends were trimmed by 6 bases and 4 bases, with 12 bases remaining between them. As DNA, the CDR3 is TGTGCCAGCAGCCTAGGTTTGGGAGAGACCCAGTACTTC. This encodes CASSLGLGETQYF.

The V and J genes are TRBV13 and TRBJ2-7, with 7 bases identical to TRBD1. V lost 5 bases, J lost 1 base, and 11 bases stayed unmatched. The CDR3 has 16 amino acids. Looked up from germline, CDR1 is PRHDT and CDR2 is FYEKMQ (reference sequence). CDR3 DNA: TGTGCCAGCAGCCCCGGGACAGCTACGATTTCCTACGAGCAGTACTTC. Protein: CASSPGTATISYEQYF.

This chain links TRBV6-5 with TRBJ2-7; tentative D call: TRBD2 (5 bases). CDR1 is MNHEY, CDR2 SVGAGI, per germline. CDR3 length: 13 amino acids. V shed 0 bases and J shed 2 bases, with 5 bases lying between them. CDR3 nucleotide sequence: TGTGCCAGCAGTTACTCGAGGGCCTACGAGCAGTACTTC. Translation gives CASSYSRAYEQYF.

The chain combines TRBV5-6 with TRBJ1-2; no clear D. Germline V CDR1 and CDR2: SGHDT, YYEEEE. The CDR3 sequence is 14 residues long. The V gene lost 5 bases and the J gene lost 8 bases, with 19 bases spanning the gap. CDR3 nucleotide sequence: TGTGCCAGCAGGCCCTTCGGCGGGGTCGGAGGCTACACCTTC. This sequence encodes CASRPFGGVGGYTF. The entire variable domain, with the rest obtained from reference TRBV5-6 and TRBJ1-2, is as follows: DAGVTQSPTHLIKTRGQQVTLRCSPKSGHDTVSWYQQALGQGPQFIFQYYEEEERQRGNFPDRFSGHQFPNYSSELNVNALLLGDSALYLCASRPFGGVGGYTFGSGTRLTVV.

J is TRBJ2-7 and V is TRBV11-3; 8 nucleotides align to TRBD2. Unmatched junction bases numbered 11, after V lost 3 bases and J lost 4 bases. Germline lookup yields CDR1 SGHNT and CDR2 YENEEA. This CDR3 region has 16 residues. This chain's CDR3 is CASSLPVAGFDYEQYF. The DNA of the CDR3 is TGTGCCAGCAGCTTGCCCGTAGCGGGATTCGATTACGAGCAGTACTTC.

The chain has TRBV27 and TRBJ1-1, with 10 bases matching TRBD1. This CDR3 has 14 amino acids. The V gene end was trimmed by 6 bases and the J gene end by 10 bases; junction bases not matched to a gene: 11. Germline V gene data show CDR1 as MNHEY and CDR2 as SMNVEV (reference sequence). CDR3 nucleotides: TGTGCCAGCAGCGCAACCGGGACAGGGGAAGGAGCTTTCTTT. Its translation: CASSATGTGEGAFF.

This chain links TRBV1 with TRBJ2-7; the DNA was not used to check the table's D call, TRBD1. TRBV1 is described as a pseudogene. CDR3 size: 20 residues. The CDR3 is CTSSQTRRDRGRNRLYEQYF. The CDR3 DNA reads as TGCACCAGCAGCCAAACTCGTCGGGACAGGGGCCGGAATAGACTCTACGAGCAGTACTTC.

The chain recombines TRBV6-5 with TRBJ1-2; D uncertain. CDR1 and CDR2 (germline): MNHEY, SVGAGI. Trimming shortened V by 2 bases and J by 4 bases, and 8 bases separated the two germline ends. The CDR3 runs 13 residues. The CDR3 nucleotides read TGTGCCAGCAGTTACGAGGCTACCTATGGCTACACCTTC. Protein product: CASSYEATYGYTF.

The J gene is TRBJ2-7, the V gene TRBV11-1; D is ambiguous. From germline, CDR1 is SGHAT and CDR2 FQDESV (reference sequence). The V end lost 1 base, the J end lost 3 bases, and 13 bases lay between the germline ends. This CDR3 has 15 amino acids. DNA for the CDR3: TGTGCCAGCAGCTTAGGACCCCCCGGAGACTACGAGCAGTACTTC. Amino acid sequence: CASSLGPPGDYEQYF.

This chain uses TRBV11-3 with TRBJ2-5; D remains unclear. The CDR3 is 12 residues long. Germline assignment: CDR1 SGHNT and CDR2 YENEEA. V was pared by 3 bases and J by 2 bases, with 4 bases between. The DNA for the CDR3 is TGTGCCAGCAGCTTTCCTCAAGAGACCCAGTACTTC. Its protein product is CASSFPQETQYF.

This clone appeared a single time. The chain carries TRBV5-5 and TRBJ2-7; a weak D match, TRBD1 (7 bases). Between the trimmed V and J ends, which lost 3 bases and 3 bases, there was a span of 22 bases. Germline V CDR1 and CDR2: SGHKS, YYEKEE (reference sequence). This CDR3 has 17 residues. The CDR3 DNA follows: TGTGCCAGCAGCTGGAACCCTGACAGGGAGGAGATCTACGAGCAGTACTTC. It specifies CASSWNPDREEIYEQYF.

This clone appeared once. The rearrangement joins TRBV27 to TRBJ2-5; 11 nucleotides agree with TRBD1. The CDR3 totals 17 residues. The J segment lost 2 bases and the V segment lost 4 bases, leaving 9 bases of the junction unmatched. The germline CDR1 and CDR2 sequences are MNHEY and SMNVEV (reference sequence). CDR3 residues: CASSSTGQGAPQETQYF. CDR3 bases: TGTGCCAGCAGTTCCACTGGACAGGGGGCCCCTCAAGAGACCCAGTACTTC.

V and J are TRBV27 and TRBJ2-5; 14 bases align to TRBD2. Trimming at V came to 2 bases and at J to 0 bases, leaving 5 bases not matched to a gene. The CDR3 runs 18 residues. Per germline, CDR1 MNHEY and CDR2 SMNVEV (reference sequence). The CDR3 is CASSLVGTSGGYQETQYF. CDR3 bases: TGTGCCAGCAGTTTAGTGGGGACTAGCGGGGGCTACCAAGAGACCCAGTACTTC.

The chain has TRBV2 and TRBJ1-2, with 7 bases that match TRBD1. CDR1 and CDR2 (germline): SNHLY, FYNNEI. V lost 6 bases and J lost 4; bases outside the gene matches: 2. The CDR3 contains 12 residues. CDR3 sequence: CASSGDSYGYTF. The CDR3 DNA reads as TGTGCCAGCAGCGGGGACAGCTATGGCTACACCTTC.

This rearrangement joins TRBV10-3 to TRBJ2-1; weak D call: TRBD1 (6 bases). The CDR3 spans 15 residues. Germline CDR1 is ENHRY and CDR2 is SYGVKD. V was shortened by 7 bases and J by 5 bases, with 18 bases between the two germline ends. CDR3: CAIKLGAYPNNEQFF. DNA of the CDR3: TGTGCCATCAAGTTGGGGGCATATCCCAACAATGAGCAGTTCTTC.

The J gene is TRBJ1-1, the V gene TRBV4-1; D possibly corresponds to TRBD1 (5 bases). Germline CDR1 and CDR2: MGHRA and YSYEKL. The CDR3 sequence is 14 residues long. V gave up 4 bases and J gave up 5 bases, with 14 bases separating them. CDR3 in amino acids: CASSRAGHVTEAFF. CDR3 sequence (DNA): TGCGCCAGCAGCCGAGCAGGGCATGTGACTGAAGCTTTCTTT.

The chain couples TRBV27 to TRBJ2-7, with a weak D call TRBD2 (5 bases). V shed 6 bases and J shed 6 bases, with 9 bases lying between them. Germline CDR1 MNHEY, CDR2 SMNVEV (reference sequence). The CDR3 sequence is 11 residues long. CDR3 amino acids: CASRGGSEQYF. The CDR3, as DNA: TGTGCCAGCAGAGGCGGGTCCGAGCAGTACTTC.

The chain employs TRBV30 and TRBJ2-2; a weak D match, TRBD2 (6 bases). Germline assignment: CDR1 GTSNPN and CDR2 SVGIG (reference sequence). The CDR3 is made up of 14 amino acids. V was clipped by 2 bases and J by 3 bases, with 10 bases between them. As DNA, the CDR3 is TGTGCCTGGAGTCCGTGGGGGGACACCGGGGAGCTGTTTTTT. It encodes CAWSPWGDTGELFF.

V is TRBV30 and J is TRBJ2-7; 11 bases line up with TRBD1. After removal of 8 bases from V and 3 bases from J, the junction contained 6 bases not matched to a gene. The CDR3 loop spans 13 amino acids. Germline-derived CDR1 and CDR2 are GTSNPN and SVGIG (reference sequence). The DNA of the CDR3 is TGTGCCGGGGGACAGGGGGGTCGCTACGAGCAGTACTTC. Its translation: CAGGQGGRYEQYF.

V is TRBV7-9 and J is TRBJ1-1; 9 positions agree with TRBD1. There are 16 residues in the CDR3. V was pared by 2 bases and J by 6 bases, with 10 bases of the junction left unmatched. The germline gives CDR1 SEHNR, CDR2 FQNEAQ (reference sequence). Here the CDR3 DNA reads TGTGCCAGCAGCTTACCACAGGGGGCCGGAATCGCTGAAGCTTTCTTT. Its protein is CASSLPQGAGIAEAFF.

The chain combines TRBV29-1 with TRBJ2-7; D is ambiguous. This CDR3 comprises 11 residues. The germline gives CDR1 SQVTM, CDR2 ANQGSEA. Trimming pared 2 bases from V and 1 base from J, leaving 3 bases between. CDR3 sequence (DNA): TGCAGCGTTGAACAATCCTACGAGCAGTACTTC. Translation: CSVEQSYEQYF.

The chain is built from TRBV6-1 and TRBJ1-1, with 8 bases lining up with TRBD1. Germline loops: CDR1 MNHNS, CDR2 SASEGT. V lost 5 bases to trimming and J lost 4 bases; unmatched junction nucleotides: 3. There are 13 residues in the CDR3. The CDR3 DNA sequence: TGTGCCAGCAGTCTACAGGGGGGCACTGAAGCTTTCTTT. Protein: CASSLQGGTEAFF.